This passage covers 14 T cell receptor beta chains from one sample sequenced in a study of OX40 agonist ivuxolimab in advanced cancers. Generated by immunoSEQ multiplex PCR, the TCRdb table keeps only in-frame clones and is missing some. Here the sample spans around 40,000 clones, about 88% being singletons. The sample was CD4+ or CD8+ T cells sorted from blood, taken in a trial of the OX40 agonist ivuxolimab. These TCRs come from an adult with an advanced solid tumor such as melanoma, head and neck, liver or kidney cancer.

CDR3 DNA sequence: TGTGCCAGCAGCTTGGGACAGGGGGGCGAGCAGTACTTC. Translated: CASSLGQGGEQYF. V is TRBV5-6 and J is TRBJ2-7; 9 bases are a match to TRBD1. Per germline, CDR1 SGHDT and CDR2 YYEEEE. J gave up 6 bases and V 0 bases, and 1 base lay outside the gene matches. The CDR3 is 13 amino acids.

The CDR3 sequence is CASRFGDGSSYEQYF. The CDR3, as DNA: TGTGCCAGCAGGTTCGGGGACGGCAGTTCCTACGAGCAGTACTTC. The rearrangement joins TRBV5-6 to TRBJ2-7; possibly TRBD1 or TRBD2 for D (5 bases each). The V end lost 5 bases, the J end lost 1 base, and 16 bases lay between the germline ends. Germline CDR1 SGHDT, CDR2 YYEEEE. The CDR3 consists of 15 residues.

This chain uses TRBV29-1 with TRBJ2-1, with TRBD1 matching over 10 bases. The germline V gene has CDR1 SQVTM and CDR2 ANQGSEA. V trimming: 7 bases; J trimming: 3 bases; junction bases outside the gene matches: 3. The CDR3 has 13 amino acids. In nucleotides, the CDR3 is TGCAGCGGGGGACAGGGGAACTACAATGAGCAGTTCTTC. Translated, it gives CSGGQGNYNEQFF.

This clone appeared a single time. This chain connects TRBV11-2 to TRBJ1-3; D is unresolved. V was shortened by 6 bases and J by 4 bases, with 13 bases between the two germline ends. Germline CDR1 is SGHAT and CDR2 is FQNNGV. This CDR3 contains 14 residues. CDR3 sequence (DNA): TGTGCCAGCAGTACGCAATCCGCAGGAAACACCATATATTTT. Translation gives CASSTQSAGNTIYF.

The chain couples TRBV4-2 to TRBJ2-5, with D possibly being TRBD2 (5 bases). The CDR3 consists of 15 residues. Looked up from germline, CDR1 is LGHNA and CDR2 is YNFKEQ. Trimming stripped 0 bases from V and 4 bases from J, with 12 bases between. Here the CDR3 DNA reads TGTGCCAGCAGCCAAGATCCGCTAGCTCCAGAGACCCAGTACTTC. This gives the protein CASSQDPLAPETQYF.

V gene TRBV5-1 combines with J gene TRBJ1-4; D uncertain. The CDR3 covers 15 residues. Germline CDR1 and CDR2: SGHRS and YFSETQ. V lost 4 bases and J 0 bases, leaving 10 bases between the germline ends. CDR3 amino acids: CASSADGATNEKLFF. As DNA, the CDR3 is TGCGCCAGCAGCGCCGACGGAGCAACTAATGAAAAACTGTTTTTT.

The V gene is TRBV7-9, the J gene TRBJ1-5; tentatively, D is TRBD1 (5 bases). V shed 1 base and J shed 11 bases, with 6 bases lying between them. The CDR3 length is 11 residues. Germline V lookup: CDR1 SEHNR, CDR2 FQNEAQ (reference sequence). The CDR3 DNA reads as TGTGCCAGCAGCTTAGGGGGCTCCCAGCATTTT. Its protein is CASSLGGSQHF.

The rearrangement links TRBV7-9 to TRBJ2-5, with 13 bases fitting TRBD2. The CDR3 contains 17 residues. Per germline, CDR1 SEHNR and CDR2 FQNEAQ (reference sequence). Trimming at V came to 2 bases and at J to 2 bases, leaving 5 bases not matched to a gene. The CDR3 loop is CASSLLRGLAGQETQYF. CDR3 in DNA: TGTGCCAGCAGCTTATTGAGGGGACTAGCGGGACAAGAGACCCAGTACTTC. The variable domain in full, completed from reference TRBV7-9 and TRBJ2-5, reads DTGVSQNPRHKITKRGQNVTFRCDPISEHNRLYWYRQTLGQGPEFLTYFQNEAQLEKSRLLSDRFSAERPKGSFSTLEIQRTEQGDSAMYLCASSLLRGLAGQETQYFGPGTRLLVL.

The chain links TRBV28 to TRBJ1-5, with D perhaps TRBD1 (5 bases). This CDR3 comprises 14 residues. Germline V gene data show CDR1 as MDHEN and CDR2 as SYDVKM. V was pared by 1 base and J by 8 bases, with 12 bases between. CDR3 coding DNA: TGTGCCAGCAGTTTATTCATAGGGACGGAGCCCCAGCATTTT. This gives the protein CASSLFIGTEPQHF.

This clone is labeled medium-sized. This chain uses TRBV7-8 with TRBJ2-1; D ambiguous. This CDR3 spans 15 amino acids. Per the germline V gene, CDR1 is SGHVS and CDR2 is FQNEAQ. Trimming stripped 3 bases from V and 0 bases from J, with 9 bases between. The chain's CDR3 is CASSFRVSSYNEQFF. The DNA of the CDR3 is TGTGCCAGCAGCTTTAGGGTAAGCTCCTACAATGAGCAGTTCTTC.

V gene TRBV15 combines with J gene TRBJ2-7; D remains unclear. The CDR3 runs 14 residues. Germline V gene data show CDR1 as LNHNV and CDR2 as YYDKDF (reference sequence). The V and J ends lost 0 bases and 6 bases respectively, with 12 bases between them. The CDR3 DNA follows: TGTGCCACCAGCAGAGATAAGGGTTTCTTCGAGCAGTACTTC. It is translated as CATSRDKGFFEQYF. The complete variable domain, with remaining parts taken from reference TRBV15 and TRBJ2-7, reads DAMVIQNPRYQVTQFGKPVTLSCSQTLNHNVMYWYQQKSSQAPKLLFHYYDKDFNNEADTPDNFQSRRPNTSFCFLDIRSPGLGDTAMYLCATSRDKGFFEQYFGPGTRLTVT.

The rearrangement uses TRBV4-1 and TRBJ1-4; 12 nucleotides align to TRBD1. Unmatched junction bases numbered 10, after V lost 4 bases and J lost 7 bases. Germline-derived CDR1 and CDR2 are MGHRA and YSYEKL. The CDR3 has 17 residues. CDR3 sequence reads: CASSLYGTGGASEKLFF. The CDR3, as DNA: TGCGCCAGCAGCCTTTACGGGACAGGGGGCGCGTCTGAAAAACTGTTTTTT.

The chain is built from TRBV7-9 and TRBJ2-7; the match to TRBD1 covers 10 bases. Germline V CDR1 and CDR2: SEHNR, FQNEAQ (reference sequence). CDR3 length equals 13 residues. V dropped 3 bases and J dropped 7; count of bases not matched to a gene: 3. The CDR3 nucleotides are TGTGCCAGCAGCTTGGACAGGGGGAGAGAGCAGTACTTC. Protein sequence: CASSLDRGREQYF.

The V and J genes are TRBV13 and TRBJ2-7, with TRBD1 matching 8 bases. Germline values: CDR1 PRHDT, CDR2 FYEKMQ (reference sequence). Trimming cost V 8 bases and J 0 bases; bases outside gene matches: 12. The CDR3 spans 16 residues. In nucleotides, the CDR3 is TGTGCCAGCGCGCAGTTCGACAGGGGAAGCTCCTACGAGCAGTACTTC. It encodes CASAQFDRGSSYEQYF.